These 13 T cell receptor beta chains originate from one sample sequenced in a study of T cell responses to AZD1222 COVID-19 vaccine (dated by TCRdb to about 2021). Receptors were amplified or captured by the immunoSEQ multiplex PCR assay. Sourced from immuneACCESS, this table was stored by TCRdb with only in-frame sequences that have V and J called. A share of the clones is absent; for the studies checked, an unresolved V gene accounts for under half, and the remainder has no known explanation. This sample is represented by 100,000 to 150,000 clones; more than 85% of them were singletons. Of the sample, around 5% falls within the top ten clones. Reading the label with the study, this specimen's time point is: baseline before first vaccination. Sequencing used peripheral blood, obtained on day 0 of AZD1222 vaccination. The source is an adult in good health.

The chain is built from TRBV28 and TRBJ2-1; unclear D gene. Germline V lookup: CDR1 MDHEN, CDR2 SYDVKM. Between the trimmed V and J ends, which lost 7 bases and 5 bases, there was a span of 9 bases. The CDR3 is 12 residues long. CDR3 coding DNA: TGTGCCAGCACCACTGGGAACAATGAGCAGTTCTTC. Translating it yields CASTTGNNEQFF.

This clone came up a few times. The V gene is TRBV12-3 or TRBV12-4, the J gene TRBJ1-4, with no clear D. This CDR3 comprises 13 residues. With 4 bases removed from V and 4 bases from J, the gap between germline ends came to 7 bases. For the CDR3, the DNA is TGTGCCAGCAGTTCGGAGGATAATGAAAAACTGTTTTTT. Its translation is CASSSEDNEKLFF.

The CDR3 here is CASSPPVDYGYTF. Here the CDR3 DNA reads TGTGCCAGCAGCCCCCCCGTAGACTATGGCTACACCTTC. V usage is TRBV9 and J usage is TRBJ1-2; D call uncertain. The CDR3 is 13 amino acids. V lost 4 bases and J lost 3, with 10 bases in between. The V gene's germline CDR1 is SGDLS and CDR2 YYNGEE.

This clone has just one count. The rearrangement uses TRBV3-1 (or the pseudogene TRBV3-2) and TRBJ1-1; a possible D gene is TRBD1 (6 bases). CDR1 and CDR2 from the germline V gene are LGHDT and YNNKEL (reference sequence). The length of the CDR3 is 14 residues. V was clipped by 0 bases and J by 3 bases, with 8 bases between them. The CDR3 DNA sequence: TGTGCCAGCAGCCAAGACAGGGGTTACACTGAAGCTTTCTTT. It translates to CASSQDRGYTEAFF.

The genes are TRBV29-1 and TRBJ2-7; no clear D gene. This CDR3 has 16 amino acids. Trimming took off 2 bases at V and 4 bases at J, with 21 bases between the two ends. Germline-derived CDR1 and CDR2 are SQVTM and ANQGSEA. CDR3 loop: CSVERPVGQLFYEQYF. The DNA of the CDR3 is TGCAGCGTTGAACGTCCCGTCGGGCAGCTCTTTTACGAGCAGTACTTC.

The chain couples TRBV6-5 to TRBJ2-7, with 10 bases fitting TRBD2. Germline assignment: CDR1 MNHEY and CDR2 SVGAGI. V lost 6 bases and J lost 3; bases outside the gene matches: 8. This CDR3 comprises 15 residues. The CDR3, as DNA: TGTGCCAGCAGCTCCCGACTAGCGGGTAACTACGAGCAGTACTTC. Residues: CASSSRLAGNYEQYF.

The V gene is TRBV30, the J gene TRBJ1-1; 8 bases are a match to TRBD1. The CDR3 has 14 amino acids. V lost 3 bases and J lost 11; bases outside the gene matches: 14. Germline lookup yields CDR1 GTSNPN and CDR2 SVGIG (reference sequence). CDR3 sequence: CAWSADREVISAFF. The CDR3 DNA follows: TGTGCCTGGAGCGCGGACAGGGAAGTGATCTCCGCTTTCTTT.

The chain uses TRBV30 and TRBJ1-2, with a possible D match to TRBD1 (6 bases). This CDR3 is built from 13 residues. V dropped 7 bases and J dropped 3 bases, with 15 bases sitting between them. The germline V gene has CDR1 GTSNPN and CDR2 SVGIG (reference sequence). This CDR3 reads CAFSRGQHYGYTF. The CDR3 DNA sequence: TGTGCCTTCTCAAGAGGACAGCACTATGGCTACACCTTC.

J is TRBJ1-2 and V is TRBV2; no definite D call. Germline CDR1 SNHLY, CDR2 FYNNEI. V was pared by 2 bases and J by 3 bases, with 7 bases between. CDR3 length: 13 amino acids. In DNA, the CDR3 is TGTGCCAGCAGTGAACAGCTCTACTATGGCTACACCTTC. It codes for CASSEQLYYGYTF.

This clone was detected once. V gene TRBV28 combines with J gene TRBJ2-1; 12 bases are shared with TRBD1. Germline CDR1 reads MDHEN; CDR2 reads SYDVKM. This CDR3 comprises 20 residues. Unmatched junction bases numbered 20, after V lost 4 bases and J lost 7 bases. CDR3 coding DNA: TGTGCCAGCAGTTCCGGGACAGGGGGCGCCTTAGCGGGAGGTCATAATGAGCAGTTCTTC. Protein sequence: CASSSGTGGALAGGHNEQFF.

In its sample, this clone was seen a few times. The chain links TRBV3-1 (or the pseudogene TRBV3-2) to TRBJ2-5; TRBD2 agrees at 10 bases. The CDR3 totals 17 residues. V shed 0 bases, J shed 0 bases, and the junction held 4 bases outside the gene matches. CDR1 and CDR2 from the germline V gene are LGHDT and YNNKEL (reference sequence). DNA of the CDR3: TGTGCCAGCAGCCAAGATGTACTAGCGGGGTACCAAGAGACCCAGTACTTC. Protein product: CASSQDVLAGYQETQYF.

The chain is built from TRBV12-3 or TRBV12-4 and TRBJ2-7; D unclear. This CDR3 spans 11 amino acids. The V and J ends lost 5 bases and 0 bases respectively, with 2 bases between them. The CDR3 region is CASSASYEQYF. The CDR3 region has the DNA TGTGCCAGCAGTGCCTCCTACGAGCAGTACTTC.

This clone was seen just once. CDR3 DNA sequence: TGTGCCATCAGGACAGGGGCCTCTGGAAACACCATATATTTT. Its protein is CAIRTGASGNTIYF. The chain couples TRBV10-3 to TRBJ1-3, with 8 bases fitting TRBD1. This CDR3 spans 14 amino acids. Germline lookup yields CDR1 ENHRY and CDR2 SYGVKD. Trimming at V came to 6 bases and at J to 0 bases, leaving 1 base not matched to a gene.